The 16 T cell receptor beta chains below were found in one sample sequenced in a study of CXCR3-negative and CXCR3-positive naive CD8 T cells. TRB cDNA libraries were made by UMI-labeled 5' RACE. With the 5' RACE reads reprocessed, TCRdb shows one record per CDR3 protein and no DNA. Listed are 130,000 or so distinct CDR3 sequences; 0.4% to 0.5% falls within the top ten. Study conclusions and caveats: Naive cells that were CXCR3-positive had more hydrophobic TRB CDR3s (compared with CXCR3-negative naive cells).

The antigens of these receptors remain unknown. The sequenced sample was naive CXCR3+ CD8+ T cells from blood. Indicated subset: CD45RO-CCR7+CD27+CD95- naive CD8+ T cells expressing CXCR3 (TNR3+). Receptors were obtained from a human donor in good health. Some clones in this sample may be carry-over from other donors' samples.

The CDR3 region is CASGYSSRTVQPQHF. The chain joins TRBV6-5 to TRBJ1-5. Per the germline V gene, CDR1 is MNHEY and CDR2 is SVGAGI. This CDR3 is built from 15 residues.

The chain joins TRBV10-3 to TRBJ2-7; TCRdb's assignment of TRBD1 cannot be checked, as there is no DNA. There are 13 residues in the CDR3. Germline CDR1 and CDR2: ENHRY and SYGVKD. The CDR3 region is CAISIRDRNEQYF.

CDR3 in amino acids: CASSYSDRHTDTQYF. The V call is TRBV6-5, the J call TRBJ2-3; TCRdb lists TRBD1, though no DNA is available to test this call. The germline gives CDR1 MNHEY, CDR2 SVGAGI. This CDR3 is 15 amino acids long.

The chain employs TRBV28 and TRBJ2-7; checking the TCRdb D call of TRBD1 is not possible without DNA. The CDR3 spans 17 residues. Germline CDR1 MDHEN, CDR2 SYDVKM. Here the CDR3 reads CASSSPRGGKGPYEQYF.

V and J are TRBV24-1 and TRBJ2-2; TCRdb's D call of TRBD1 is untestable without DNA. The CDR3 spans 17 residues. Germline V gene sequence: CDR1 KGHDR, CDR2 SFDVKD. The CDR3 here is CATSDPLTGLSTGELFF.

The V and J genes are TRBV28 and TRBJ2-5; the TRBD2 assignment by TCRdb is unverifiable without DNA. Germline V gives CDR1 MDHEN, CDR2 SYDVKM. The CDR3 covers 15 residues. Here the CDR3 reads CASSLFSSGKETQYF.

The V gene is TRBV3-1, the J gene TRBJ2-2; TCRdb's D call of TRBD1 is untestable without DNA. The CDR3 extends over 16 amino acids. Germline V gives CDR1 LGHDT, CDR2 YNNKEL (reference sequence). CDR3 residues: CASSQEDRGDSGELFF.

CDR3 in amino acids: CSVNDISYEQFF. The chain recombines TRBV29-1 with TRBJ2-1. There are 12 residues in the CDR3. From germline, CDR1 is SQVTM and CDR2 ANQGSEA.

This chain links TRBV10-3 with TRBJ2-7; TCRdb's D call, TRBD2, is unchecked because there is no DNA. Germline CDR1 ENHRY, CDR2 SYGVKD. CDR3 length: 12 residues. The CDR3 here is CAISETSNEQYF.

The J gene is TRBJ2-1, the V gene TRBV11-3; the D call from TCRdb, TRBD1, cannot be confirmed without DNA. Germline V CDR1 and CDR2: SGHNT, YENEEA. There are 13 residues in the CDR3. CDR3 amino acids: CASKGRANNEQFF.

CDR3 protein: CASSQDPSGGVRTQYF. The chain employs TRBV4-3 and TRBJ2-5; without DNA, the TCRdb call of TRBD2 cannot be checked. This CDR3 comprises 16 residues. CDR1 LGHNA and CDR2 YSLEER come from the germline V gene.

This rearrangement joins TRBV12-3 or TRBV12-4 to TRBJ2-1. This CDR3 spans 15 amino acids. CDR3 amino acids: CASSFAGFTYNEQFF.

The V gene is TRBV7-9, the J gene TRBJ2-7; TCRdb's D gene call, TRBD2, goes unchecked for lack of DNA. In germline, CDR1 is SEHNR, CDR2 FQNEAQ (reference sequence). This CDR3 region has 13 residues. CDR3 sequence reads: CASSPGLIYEQYF.

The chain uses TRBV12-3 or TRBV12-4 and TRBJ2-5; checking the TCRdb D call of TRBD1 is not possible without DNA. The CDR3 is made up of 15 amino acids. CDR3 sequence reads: CASSPGDSYQETQYF.

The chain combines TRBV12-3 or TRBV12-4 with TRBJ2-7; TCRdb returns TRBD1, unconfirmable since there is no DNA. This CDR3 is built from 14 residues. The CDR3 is CASSLRQGDYEQYF.

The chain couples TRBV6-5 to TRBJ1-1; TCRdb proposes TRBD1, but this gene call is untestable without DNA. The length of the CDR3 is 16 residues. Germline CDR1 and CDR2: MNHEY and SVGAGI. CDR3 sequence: CASSYNQGTVNTEAFF.